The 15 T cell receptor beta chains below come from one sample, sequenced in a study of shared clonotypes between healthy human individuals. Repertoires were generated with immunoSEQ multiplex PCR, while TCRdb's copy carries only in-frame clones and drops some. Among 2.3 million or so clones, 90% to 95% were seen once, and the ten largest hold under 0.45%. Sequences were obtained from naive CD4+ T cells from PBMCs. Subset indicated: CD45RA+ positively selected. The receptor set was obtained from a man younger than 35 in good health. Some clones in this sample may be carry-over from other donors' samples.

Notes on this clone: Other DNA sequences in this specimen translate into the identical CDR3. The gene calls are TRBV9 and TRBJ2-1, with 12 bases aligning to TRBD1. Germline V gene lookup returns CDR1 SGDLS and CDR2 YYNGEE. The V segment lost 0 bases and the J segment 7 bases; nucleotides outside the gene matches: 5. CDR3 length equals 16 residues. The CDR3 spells CASSVEGTGGRNEQFF. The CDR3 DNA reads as TGTGCCAGCAGCGTAGAGGGGACAGGGGGCAGAAATGAGCAGTTCTTC. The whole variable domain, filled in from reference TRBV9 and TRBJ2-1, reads DSGVTQTPKHLITATGQRVTLRCSPRSGDLSVYWYQQSLDQGLQFLIQYYNGEERAKGNILERFSAQQFPDLHSELNLSSLELGDSALYFCASSVEGTGGRNEQFFGPGTRLTVL.

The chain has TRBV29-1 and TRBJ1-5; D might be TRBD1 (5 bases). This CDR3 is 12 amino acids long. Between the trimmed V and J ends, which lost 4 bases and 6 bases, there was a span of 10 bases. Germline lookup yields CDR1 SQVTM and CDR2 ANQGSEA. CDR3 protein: CSVGGTGQPQHF. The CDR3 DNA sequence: TGCAGCGTTGGGGGCACAGGTCAGCCCCAGCATTTT.

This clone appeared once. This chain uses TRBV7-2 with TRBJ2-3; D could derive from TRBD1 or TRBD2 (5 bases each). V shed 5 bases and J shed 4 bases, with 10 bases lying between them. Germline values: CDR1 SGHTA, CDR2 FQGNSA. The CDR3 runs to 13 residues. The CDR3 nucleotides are TGTGCCAGCAGCCCGGGGCCGGCAGATACGCAGTATTTT. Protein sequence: CASSPGPADTQYF.

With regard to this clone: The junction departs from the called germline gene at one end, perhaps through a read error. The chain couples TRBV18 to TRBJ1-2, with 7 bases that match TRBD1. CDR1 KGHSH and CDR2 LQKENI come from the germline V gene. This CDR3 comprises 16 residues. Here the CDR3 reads CASPPQGQRANYGYTF. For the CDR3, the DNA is TGTGCCAGCCCACCACAGGGGCAGAGAGCTAACTATGGCTACACCTTC.

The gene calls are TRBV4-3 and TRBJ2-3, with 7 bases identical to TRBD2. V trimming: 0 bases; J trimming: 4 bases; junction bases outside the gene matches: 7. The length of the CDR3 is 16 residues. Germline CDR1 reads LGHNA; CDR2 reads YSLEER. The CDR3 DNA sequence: TGCGCCAGCAGCCAAGAGGCCGTTGGGGGGGCAGATACGCAGTATTTT. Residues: CASSQEAVGGADTQYF.

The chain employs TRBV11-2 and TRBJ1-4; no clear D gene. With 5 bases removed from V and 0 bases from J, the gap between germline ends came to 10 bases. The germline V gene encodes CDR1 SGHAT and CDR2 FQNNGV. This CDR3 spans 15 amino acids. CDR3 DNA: TGTGCCAGCAGCCTCCCAGGTGCAACTAATGAAAAACTGTTTTTT. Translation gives CASSLPGATNEKLFF.

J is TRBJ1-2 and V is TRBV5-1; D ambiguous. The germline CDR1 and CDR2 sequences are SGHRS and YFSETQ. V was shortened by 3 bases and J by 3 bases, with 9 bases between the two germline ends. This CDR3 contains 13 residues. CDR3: CASSSDWDYGYTF. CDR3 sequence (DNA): TGCGCCAGCAGCTCGGACTGGGACTATGGCTACACCTTC.

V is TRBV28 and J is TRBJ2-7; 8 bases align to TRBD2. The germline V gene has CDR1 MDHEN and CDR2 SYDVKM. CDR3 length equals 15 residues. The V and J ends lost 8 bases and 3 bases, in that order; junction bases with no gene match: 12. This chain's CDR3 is CASSLPEAGGYEQYF. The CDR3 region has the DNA TGTGCCAGCTCTCTACCCGAGGCGGGAGGCTACGAGCAGTACTTC.

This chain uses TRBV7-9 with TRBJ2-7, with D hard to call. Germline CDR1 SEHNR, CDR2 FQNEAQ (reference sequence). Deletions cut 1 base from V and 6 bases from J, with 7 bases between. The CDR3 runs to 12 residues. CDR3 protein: CASSLGAAEQYF. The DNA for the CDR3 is TGTGCCAGCAGCTTAGGGGCAGCCGAGCAGTACTTC.

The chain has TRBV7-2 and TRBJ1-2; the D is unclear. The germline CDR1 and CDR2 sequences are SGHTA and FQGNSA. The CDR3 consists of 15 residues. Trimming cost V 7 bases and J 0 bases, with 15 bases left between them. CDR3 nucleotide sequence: TGTGCCAGCATCCCGGGTCCGATAGCTAACTATGGCTACACCTTC. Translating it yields CASIPGPIANYGYTF.

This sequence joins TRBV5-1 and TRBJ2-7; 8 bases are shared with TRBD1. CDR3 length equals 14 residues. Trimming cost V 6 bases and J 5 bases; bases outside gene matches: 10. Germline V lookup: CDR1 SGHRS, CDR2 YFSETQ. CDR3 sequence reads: CASNPGQGWNEQYF. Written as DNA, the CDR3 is TGCGCCAGCAATCCCGGACAGGGTTGGAACGAGCAGTACTTC.

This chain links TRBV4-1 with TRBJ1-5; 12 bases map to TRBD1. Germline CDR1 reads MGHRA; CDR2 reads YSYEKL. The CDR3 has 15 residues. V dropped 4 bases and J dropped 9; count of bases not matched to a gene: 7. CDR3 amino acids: CASSRGTGGAGPQHF. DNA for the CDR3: TGCGCCAGCAGCCGGGGGACAGGGGGCGCTGGGCCCCAGCATTTT.

CDR3 DNA sequence: TGTGCCAGCAGCTTAGACAGGGGCCGTTCGTTTCAGCCCCAGCATTTT. Encoded protein: CASSLDRGRSFQPQHF. The V gene is TRBV7-8, the J gene TRBJ1-5, with 7 positions matching TRBD1. From germline, CDR1 is SGHVS and CDR2 FQNEAQ. With 1 base clipped from V and 6 bases from J, the junction kept 9 bases outside the gene matches. CDR3 length equals 16 residues.

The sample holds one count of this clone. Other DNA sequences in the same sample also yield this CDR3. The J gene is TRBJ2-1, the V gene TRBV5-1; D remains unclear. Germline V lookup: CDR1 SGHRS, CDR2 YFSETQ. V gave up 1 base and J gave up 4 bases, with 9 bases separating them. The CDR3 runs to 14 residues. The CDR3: CASSLWAGYNEQFF. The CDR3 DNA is TGCGCCAGCAGCTTGTGGGCCGGATACAATGAGCAGTTCTTC.

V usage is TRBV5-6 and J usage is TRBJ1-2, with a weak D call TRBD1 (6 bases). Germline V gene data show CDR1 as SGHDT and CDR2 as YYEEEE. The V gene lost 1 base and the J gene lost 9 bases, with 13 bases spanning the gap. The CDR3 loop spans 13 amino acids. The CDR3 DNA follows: TGTGCCAGCAGCTTGTGGGGGGCGTGGAGCTACACCTTC. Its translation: CASSLWGAWSYTF.